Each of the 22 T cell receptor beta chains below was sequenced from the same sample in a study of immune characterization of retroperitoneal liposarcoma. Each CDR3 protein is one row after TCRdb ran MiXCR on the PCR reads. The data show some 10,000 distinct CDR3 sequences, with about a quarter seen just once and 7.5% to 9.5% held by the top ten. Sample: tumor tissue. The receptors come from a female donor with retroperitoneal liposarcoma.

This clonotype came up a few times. The CDR3 bases are TGTGCCAGCAGCTTCTCGCCGGGTTCCCCTAGCAATCAGCCCCAGCATTTT. Its translation: CASSFSPGSPSNQPQHF. The rearrangement links TRBV7-8 to TRBJ1-5; D call uncertain. Germline lookup yields CDR1 SGHVS and CDR2 FQNEAQ. Trimming took 3 bases from V and 0 from J, leaving 15 bases between them. The CDR3 runs to 17 residues.

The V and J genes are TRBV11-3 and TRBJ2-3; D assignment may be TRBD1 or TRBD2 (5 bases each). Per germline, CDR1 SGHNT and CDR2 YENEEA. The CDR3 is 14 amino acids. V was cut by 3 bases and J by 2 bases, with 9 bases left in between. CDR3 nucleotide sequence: TGTGCCAGCAGCTTTGAGGGGCCCACAGATACGCAGTATTTT. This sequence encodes CASSFEGPTDTQYF.

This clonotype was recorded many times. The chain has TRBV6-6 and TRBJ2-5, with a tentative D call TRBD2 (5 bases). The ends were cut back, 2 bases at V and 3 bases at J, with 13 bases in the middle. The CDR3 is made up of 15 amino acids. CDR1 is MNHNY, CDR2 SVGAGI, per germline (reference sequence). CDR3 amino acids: CASSYRGRREETQYF. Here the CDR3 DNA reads TGTGCCAGCAGTTACAGAGGGCGACGAGAAGAGACCCAGTACTTC.

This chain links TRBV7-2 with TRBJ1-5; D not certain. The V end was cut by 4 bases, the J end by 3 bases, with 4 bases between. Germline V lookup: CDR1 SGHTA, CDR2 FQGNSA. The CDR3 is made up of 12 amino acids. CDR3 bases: TGTGCCAGCAGCTCCTTCAATCAGCCCCAGCATTTT. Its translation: CASSSFNQPQHF.

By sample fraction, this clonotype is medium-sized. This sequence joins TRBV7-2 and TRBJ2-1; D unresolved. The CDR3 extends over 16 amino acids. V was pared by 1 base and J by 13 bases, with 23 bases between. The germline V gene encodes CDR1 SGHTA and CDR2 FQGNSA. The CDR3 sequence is CASSLGLETAKETQFF. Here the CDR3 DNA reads TGTGCCAGCAGCTTAGGCCTCGAAACAGCGAAAGAGACCCAGTTCTTC. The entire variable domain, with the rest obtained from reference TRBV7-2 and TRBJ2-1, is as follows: GAGVSQSPSNKVTEKGKDVELRCDPISGHTALYWYRQSLGQGLEFLIYFQGNSAPDKSGLPSDRFSAERTGGSVSTLTIQRTQQEDSAVYLCASSLGLETAKETQFFGPGTRLTVL.

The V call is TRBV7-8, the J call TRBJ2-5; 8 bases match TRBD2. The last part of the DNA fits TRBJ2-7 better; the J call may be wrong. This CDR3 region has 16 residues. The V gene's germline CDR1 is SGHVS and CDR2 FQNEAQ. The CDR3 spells CASSLRPSGSFYEQYF. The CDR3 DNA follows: TGTGCCAGCAGCCTCCGACCCAGCGGGAGCTTCTACGAGCAGTACTTC.

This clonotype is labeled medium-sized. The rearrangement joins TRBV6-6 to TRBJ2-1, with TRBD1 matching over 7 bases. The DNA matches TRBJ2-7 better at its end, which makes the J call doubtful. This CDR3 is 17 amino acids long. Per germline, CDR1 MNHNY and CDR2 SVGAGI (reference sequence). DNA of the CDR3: TGTGCCAGCAGTTACATGAAAGATACCGGGACAGCTTTCGAGCAGTACTTC. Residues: CASSYMKDTGTAFEQYF.

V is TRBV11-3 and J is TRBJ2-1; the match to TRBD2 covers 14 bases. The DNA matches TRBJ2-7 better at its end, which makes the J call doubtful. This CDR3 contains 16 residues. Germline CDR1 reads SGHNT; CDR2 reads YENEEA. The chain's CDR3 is CASSFGTSGGNNEQYF. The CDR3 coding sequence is TGTGCCAGCAGCTTTGGGACTAGCGGGGGAAACAATGAGCAGTACTTC.

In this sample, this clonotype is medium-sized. DNA of the CDR3: TGTGCCAGCAGCGCCTGGATGACCGGGGAGCTGTTTTTT. Translation: CASSAWMTGELFF. V usage is TRBV7-2 and J usage is TRBJ2-2; D is ambiguous. This CDR3 contains 13 residues. V dropped 5 bases and J dropped 5 bases, with 9 bases sitting between them. In germline, CDR1 is SGHTA, CDR2 FQGNSA.

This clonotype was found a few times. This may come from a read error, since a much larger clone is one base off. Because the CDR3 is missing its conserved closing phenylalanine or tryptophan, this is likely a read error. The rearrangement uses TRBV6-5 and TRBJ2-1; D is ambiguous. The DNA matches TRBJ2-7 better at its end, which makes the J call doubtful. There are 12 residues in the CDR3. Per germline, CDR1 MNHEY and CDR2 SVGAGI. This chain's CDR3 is CASSDLQAEQYC. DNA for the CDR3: TGTGCCAGCAGCGACCTCCAGGCTGAGCAGTACTGC.

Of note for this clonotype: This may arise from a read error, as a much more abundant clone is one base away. The CDR3 bases are TGTGCCAGCAGCTTAGCGTTAGGCGGCCGTCCCTACGAGCAGTTATTC. Its protein product is CASSLALGGRPYEQLF. V usage is TRBV7-6 and J usage is TRBJ2-5; D remains unclear. In germline, CDR1 is SGHVS, CDR2 FNYEAQ. The CDR3 loop spans 16 amino acids.

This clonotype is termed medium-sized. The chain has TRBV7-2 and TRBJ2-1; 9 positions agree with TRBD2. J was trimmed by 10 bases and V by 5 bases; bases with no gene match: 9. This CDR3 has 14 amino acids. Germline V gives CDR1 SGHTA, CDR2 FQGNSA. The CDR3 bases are TGTGCCAGCAGCCGCGGGGGGGCCCTCTGGGAGCAGTTCTTC. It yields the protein CASSRGGALWEQFF. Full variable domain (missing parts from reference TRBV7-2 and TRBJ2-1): GAGVSQSPSNKVTEKGKDVELRCDPISGHTALYWYRQSLGQGLEFLIYFQGNSAPDKSGLPSDRFSAERTGGSVSTLTIQRTQQEDSAVYLCASSRGGALWEQFFGPGTRLTVL.

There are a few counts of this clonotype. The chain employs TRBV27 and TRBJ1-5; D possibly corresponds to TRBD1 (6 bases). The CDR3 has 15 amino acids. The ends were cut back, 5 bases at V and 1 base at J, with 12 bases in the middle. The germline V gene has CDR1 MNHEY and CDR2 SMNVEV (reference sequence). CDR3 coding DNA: TGTGCCAGCAGTCACAGGGAGGGCAGCAATCAGCCCCAGCATTTT. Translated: CASSHREGSNQPQHF.

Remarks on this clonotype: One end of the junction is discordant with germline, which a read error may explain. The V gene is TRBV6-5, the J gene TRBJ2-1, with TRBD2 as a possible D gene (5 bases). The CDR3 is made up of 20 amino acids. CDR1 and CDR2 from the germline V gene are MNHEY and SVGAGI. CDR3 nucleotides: TGTGCCAGCAGTGAATGGTCCGGCACCCAGAGGGCTAGCTTAGGCGAGACCCAGTATTTC. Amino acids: CASSEWSGTQRASLGETQYF.

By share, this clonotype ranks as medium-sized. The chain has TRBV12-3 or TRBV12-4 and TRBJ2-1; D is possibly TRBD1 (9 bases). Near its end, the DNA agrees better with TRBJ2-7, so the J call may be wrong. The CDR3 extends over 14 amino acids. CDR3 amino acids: CAGHRGRGAYEQYF. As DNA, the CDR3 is TGTGCCGGACACAGGGGGCGGGGGGCGTACGAGCAGTACTTC.

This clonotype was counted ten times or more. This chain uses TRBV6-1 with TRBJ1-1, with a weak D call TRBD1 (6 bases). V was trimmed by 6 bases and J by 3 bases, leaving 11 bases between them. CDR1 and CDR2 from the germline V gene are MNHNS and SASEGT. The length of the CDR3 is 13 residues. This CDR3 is CASRGGQYTEAFF. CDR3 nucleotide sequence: TGTGCCAGCAGGGGAGGACAGTACACTGAAGCTTTCTTT.

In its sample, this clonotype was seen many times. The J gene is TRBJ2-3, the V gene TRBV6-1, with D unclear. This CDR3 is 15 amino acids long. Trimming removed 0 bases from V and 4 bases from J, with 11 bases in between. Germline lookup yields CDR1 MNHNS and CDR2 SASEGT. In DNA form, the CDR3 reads TGTGCCAGCAGTGAAGCGGTATGGAATCCAGATACGCAGTATTTT. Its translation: CASSEAVWNPDTQYF.

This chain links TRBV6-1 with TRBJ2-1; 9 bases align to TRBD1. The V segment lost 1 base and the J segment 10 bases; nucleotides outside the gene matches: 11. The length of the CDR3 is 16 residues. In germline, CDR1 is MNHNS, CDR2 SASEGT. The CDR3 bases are TGTGCCAGCAGTGAAGATGAAGGACAGGGGTCCTACGAGCAGTTCTTC. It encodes CASSEDEGQGSYEQFF.

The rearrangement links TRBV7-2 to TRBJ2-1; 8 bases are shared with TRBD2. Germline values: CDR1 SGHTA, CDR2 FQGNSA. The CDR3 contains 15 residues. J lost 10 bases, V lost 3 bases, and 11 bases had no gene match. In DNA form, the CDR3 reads TGTGCCAGCAGCTTTGGGGGACTAGGGGCGAGGGAGCAGTTCTTC. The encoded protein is CASSFGGLGAREQFF.

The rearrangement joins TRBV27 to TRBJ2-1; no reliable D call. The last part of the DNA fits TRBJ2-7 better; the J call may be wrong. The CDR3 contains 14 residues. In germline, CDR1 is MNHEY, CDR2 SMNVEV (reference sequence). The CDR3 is CASSFESSYNEQYF. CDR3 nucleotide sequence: TGTGCCAGCAGTTTCGAGAGCTCCTACAATGAGCAGTACTTC.

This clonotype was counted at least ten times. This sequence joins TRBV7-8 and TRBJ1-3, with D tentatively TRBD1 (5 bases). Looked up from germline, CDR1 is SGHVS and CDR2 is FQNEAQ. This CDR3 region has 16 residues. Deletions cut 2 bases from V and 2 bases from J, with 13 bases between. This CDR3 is CASSLKATETGNTIYF. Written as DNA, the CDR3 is TGTGCCAGCAGCTTAAAAGCGACAGAGACTGGAAACACCATATATTTT.

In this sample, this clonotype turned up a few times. The CDR3 bases are TGTGCCAGCAGTTTAGCGTTCTTCAGGGCTCCCGGGGAGCTGTTTTTT. It specifies CASSLAFFRAPGELFF. The chain uses TRBV12-3 or TRBV12-4 and TRBJ2-2; possibly TRBD1 for D (5 bases). This CDR3 is 16 amino acids long. The V and J ends lost 0 bases and 6 bases respectively, with 14 bases between them.